The TCR beta chain under discussion was sequenced for a study of blood T cell repertoires in COVID-19. Regarding this clone: Additional DNA sequences in this sample encode the identical CDR3.

V lost 4 bases, J lost 6 bases, and 5 bases stayed unmatched. Germline V lookup: CDR1 SGDLS, CDR2 YYNGEE. The CDR3 runs 14 residues. Sequencing used immunoSEQ multiplex PCR; TCRdb keeps in-frame clones, though not all of them. Of about 49,000 clones in the sample, approximately 80% were seen once. The sequenced material came from peripheral blood. The receptor was isolated from a man in his sixties or seventies with active or convalescent COVID-19. The chain is built from TRBV9 and TRBJ2-2; 8 nucleotides match TRBD2. The DNA for the CDR3 is TGTGCCAGCAGCCCGATTAGCGGGGCCGGGGAGCTGTTTTTT. This sequence encodes CASSPISGAGELFF.